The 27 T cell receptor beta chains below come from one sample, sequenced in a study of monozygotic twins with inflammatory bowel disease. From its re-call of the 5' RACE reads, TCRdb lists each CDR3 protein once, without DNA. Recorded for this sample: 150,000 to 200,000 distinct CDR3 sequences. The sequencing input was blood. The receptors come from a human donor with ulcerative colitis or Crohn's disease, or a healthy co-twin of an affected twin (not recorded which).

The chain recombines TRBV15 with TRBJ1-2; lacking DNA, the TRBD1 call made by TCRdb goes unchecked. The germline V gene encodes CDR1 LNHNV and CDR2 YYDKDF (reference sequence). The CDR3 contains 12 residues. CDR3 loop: CATSREAGGYTF.

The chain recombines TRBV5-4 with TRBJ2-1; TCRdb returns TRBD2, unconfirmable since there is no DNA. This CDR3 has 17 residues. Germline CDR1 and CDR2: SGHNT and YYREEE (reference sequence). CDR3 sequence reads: CASSPGLAGASYNEQFF.

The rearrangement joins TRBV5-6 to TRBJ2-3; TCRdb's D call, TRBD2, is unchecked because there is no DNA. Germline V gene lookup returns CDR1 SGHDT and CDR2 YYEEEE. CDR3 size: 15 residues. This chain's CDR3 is CASSFWREGRDTQYF. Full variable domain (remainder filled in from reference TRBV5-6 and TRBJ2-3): DAGVTQSPTHLIKTRGQQVTLRCSPKSGHDTVSWYQQALGQGPQFIFQYYEEEERQRGNFPDRFSGHQFPNYSSELNVNALLLGDSALYLCASSFWREGRDTQYFGPGTRLTVL.

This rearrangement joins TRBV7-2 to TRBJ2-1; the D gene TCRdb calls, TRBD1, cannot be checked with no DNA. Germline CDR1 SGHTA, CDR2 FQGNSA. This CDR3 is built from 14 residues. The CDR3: CASSLGSQGYEQFF.

This chain's CDR3 is CSARVFSSGANVLTF. This sequence joins TRBV20-1 and TRBJ2-6. The CDR3 is made up of 15 amino acids. Germline V gene lookup returns CDR1 DFQATT and CDR2 SNEGSKA (reference sequence).

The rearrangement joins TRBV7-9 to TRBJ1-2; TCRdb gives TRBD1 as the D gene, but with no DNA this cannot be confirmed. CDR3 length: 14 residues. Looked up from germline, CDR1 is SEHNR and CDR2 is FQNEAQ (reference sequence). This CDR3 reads CASSPGTSEPGYTF. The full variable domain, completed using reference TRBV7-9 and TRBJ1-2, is DTGVSQNPRHKITKRGQNVTFRCDPISEHNRLYWYRQTLGQGPEFLTYFQNEAQLEKSRLLSDRFSAERPKGSFSTLEIQRTEQGDSAMYLCASSPGTSEPGYTFGSGTRLTVV.

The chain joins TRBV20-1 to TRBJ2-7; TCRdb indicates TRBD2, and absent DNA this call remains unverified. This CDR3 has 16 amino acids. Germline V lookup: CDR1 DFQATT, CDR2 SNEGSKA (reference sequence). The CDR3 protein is CSARGLAGRTAYEQYF.

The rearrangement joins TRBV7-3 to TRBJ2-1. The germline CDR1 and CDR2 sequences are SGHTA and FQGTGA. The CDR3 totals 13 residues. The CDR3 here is CASSLTASSEQFF.

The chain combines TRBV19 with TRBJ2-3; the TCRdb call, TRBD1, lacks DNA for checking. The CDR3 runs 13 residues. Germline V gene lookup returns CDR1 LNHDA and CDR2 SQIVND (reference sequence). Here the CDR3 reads CASSPTGTDTQYF.

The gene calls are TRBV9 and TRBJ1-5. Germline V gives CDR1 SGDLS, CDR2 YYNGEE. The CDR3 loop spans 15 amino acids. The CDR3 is CASSPRGLSNQPQHF.

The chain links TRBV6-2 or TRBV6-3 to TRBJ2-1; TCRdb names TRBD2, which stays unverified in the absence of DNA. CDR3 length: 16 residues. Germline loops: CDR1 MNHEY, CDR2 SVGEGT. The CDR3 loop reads CASHTPGLAPGYEQFF.

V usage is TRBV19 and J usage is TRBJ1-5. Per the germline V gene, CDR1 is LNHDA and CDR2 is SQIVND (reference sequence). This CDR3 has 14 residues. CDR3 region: CASSIALKYQPQHF.

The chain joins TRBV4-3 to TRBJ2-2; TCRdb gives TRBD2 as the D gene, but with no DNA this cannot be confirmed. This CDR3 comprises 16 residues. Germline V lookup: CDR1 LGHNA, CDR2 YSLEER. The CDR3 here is CASSQDRLAGPGELFF.

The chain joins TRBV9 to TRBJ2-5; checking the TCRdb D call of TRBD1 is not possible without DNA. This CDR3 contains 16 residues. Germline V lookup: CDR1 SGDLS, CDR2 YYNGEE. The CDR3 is CASSLGTGGGQETQYF.

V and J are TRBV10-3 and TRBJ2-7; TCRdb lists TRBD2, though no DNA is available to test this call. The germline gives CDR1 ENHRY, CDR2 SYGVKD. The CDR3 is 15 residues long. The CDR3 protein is CAAREGHHSSYEQYF.

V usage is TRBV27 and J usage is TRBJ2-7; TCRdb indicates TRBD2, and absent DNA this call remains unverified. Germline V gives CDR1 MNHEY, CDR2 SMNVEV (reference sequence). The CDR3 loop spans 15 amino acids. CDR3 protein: CASTPLRASPYEQYF.

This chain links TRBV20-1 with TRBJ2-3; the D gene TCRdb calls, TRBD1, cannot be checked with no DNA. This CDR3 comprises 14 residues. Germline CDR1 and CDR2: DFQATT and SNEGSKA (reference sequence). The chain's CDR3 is CSATPWQGGDTQYF.

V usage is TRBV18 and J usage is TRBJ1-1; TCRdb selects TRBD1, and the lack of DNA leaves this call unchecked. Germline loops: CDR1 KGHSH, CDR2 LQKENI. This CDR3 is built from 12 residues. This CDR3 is CASSPGDREAFF.

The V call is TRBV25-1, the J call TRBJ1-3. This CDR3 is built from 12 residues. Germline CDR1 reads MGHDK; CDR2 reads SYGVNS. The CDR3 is CASSGPGNTIYF.

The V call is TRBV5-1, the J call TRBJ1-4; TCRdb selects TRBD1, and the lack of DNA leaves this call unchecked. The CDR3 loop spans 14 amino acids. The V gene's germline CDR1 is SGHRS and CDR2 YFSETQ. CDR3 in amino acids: CASSPGTDYEKLFF.

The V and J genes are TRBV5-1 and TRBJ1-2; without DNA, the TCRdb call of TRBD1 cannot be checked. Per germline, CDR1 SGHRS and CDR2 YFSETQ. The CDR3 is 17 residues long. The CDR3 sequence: CASSLTGTGQTNYGYTF.

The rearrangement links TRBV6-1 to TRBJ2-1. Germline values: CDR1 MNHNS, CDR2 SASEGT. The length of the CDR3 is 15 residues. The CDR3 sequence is CASRVAESSYNEQFF.

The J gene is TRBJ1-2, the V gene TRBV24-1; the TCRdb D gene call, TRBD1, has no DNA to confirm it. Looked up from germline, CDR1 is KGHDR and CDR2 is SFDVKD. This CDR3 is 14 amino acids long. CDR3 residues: CATSAPDRLYGYTF.

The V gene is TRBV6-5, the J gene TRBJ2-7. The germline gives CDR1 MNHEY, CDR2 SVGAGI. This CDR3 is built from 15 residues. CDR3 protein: CASSYSTAITYEQYF.

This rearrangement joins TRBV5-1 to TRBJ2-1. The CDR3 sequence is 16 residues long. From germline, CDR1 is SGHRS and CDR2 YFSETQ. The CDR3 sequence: CASSFISAGSYNEQFF. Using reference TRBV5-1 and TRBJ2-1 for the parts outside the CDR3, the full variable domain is KAGVTQTPRYLIKTRGQQVTLSCSPISGHRSVSWYQQTPGQGLQFLFEYFSETQRNKGNFPGRFSGRQFSNSRSEMNVSTLELGDSALYLCASSFISAGSYNEQFFGPGTRLTVL.

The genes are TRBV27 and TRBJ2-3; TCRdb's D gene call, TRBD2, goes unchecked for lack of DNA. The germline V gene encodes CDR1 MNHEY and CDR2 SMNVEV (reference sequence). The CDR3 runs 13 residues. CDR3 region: CASIKAGTDTQYF.

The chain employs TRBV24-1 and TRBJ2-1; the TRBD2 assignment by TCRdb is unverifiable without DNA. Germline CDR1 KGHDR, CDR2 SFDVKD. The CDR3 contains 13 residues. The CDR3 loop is CATTSAAYNEQFF.